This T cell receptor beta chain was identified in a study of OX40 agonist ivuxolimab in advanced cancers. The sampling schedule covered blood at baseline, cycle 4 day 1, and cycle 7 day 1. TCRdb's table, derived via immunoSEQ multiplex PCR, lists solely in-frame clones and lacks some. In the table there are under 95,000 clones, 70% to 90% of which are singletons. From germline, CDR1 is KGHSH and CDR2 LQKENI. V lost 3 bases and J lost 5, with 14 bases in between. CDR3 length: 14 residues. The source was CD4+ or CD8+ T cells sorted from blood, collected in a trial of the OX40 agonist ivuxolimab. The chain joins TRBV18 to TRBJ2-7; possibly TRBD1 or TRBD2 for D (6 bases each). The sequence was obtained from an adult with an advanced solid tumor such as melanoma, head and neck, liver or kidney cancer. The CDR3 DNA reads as TGTGCCAGCTCACCTGGGGGGCAACTCGACGAGCAGTACTTC. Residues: CASSPGGQLDEQYF.